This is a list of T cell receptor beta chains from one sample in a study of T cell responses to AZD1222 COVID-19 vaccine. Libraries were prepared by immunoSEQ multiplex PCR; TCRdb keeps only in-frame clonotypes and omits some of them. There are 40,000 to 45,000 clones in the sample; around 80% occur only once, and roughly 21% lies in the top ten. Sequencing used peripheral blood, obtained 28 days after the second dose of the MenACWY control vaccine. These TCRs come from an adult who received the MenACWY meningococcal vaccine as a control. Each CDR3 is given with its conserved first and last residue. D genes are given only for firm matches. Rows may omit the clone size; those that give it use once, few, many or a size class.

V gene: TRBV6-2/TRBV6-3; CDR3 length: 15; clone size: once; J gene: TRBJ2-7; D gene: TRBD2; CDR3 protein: CASSYGLAGAYEQYF; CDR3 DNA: TGTGCCAGCAGTTACGGTCTAGCGGGAGCCTACGAGCAGTACTTC
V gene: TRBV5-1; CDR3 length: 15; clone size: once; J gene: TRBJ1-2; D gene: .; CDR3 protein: CASRRDADTNYGYTF; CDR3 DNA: TGCGCCAGTAGACGGGACGCTGATACTAACTATGGCTACACCTTC
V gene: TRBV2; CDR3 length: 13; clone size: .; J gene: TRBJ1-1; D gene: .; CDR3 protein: CASRAREDTEAFF; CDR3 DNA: TGTGCCAGCAGAGCCCGAGAAGACACTGAAGCTTTCTTT
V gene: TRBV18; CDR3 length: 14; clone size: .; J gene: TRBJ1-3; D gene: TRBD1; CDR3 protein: CASSPYRDRNTIYF; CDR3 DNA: TGTGCCAGCTCACCATACCGGGACAGGAACACCATATATTTT
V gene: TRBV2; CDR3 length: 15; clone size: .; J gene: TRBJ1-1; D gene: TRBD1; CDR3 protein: CASRDRGGLYTEAFF; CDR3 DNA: TGTGCCAGCCGGGACAGGGGTGGTTTATACACTGAAGCTTTCTTT
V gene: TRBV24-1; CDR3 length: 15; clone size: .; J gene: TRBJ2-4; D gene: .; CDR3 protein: CATSDPSLDKNIQYF; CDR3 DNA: TGTGCCACCAGTGATCCCAGCTTGGACAAAAACATTCAGTACTTC
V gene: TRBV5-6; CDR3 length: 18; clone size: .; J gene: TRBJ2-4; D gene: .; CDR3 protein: CASSSYEFVGTALGIQYF; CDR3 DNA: TGTGCCAGCAGCTCGTATGAGTTTGTCGGGACCGCCCTTGGCATTCAGTACTTC
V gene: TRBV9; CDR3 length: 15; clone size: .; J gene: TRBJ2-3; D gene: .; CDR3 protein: CASGFSGFSTDTQYF; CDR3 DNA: TGTGCCAGCGGGTTTAGCGGTTTTAGCACAGATACGCAGTATTTT
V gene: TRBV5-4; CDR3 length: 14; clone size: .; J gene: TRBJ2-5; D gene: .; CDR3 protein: CASSLAGGQETQYF; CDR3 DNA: TGTGCCAGCAGCTTGGCCGGGGGCCAAGAGACCCAGTACTTC
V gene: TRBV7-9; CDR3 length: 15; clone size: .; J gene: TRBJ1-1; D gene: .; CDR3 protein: CASSLFSTRDTEAFF; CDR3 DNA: TGTGCCAGCAGCTTATTTAGCACTAGGGACACTGAAGCTTTCTTT
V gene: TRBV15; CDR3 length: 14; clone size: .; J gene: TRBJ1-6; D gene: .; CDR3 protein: CATSRGMYNSPLHF; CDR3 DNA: TGTGCCACCAGCAGAGGCATGTATAATTCACCCCTCCACTTT
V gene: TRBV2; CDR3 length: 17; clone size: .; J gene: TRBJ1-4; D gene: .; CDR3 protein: CASRNPWAPDPRRELFF; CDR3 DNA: TGTGCCAGCAGAAACCCTTGGGCCCCCGATCCCCGGAGGGAACTGTTTTTT
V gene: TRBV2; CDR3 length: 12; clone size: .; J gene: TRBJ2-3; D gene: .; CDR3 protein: CASSEGWDTQYF; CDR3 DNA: TGTGCCAGCAGTGAAGGCTGGGATACGCAGTATTTT
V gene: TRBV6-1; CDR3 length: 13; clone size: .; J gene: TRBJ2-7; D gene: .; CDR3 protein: CASKAGTSYEQYF; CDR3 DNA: TGTGCCAGCAAGGCGGGAACATCCTACGAGCAGTACTTC
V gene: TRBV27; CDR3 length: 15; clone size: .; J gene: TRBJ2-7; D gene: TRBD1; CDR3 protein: CASSRKTGGSYEQYF; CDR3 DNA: TGTGCCAGCAGTCGAAAGACAGGGGGGTCCTACGAGCAGTACTTC
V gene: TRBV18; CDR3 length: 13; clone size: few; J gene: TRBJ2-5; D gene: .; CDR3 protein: CASSLGAKETQYF; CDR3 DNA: TGTGCCAGCTCACTGGGGGCCAAAGAGACCCAGTACTTC
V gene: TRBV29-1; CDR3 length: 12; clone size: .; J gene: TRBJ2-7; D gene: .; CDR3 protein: CSVGTGPGEQYF; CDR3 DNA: TGCAGCGTTGGGACGGGCCCAGGGGAGCAGTACTTC
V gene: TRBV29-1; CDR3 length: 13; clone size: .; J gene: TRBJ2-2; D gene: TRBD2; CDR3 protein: CSATSGKEGELFF; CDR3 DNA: TGCAGCGCCACGAGCGGGAAAGAGGGGGAGCTGTTTTTT
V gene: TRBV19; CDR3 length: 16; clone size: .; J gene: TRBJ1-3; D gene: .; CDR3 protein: CASSISSLPSGNTIYF; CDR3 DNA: TGTGCCAGTAGTATCTCCAGCTTGCCCTCTGGAAACACCATATATTTT
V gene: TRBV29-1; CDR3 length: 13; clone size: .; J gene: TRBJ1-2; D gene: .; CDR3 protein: CSVDDGMGYGYTF; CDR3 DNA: TGCAGCGTTGATGACGGTATGGGATATGGCTACACCTTC
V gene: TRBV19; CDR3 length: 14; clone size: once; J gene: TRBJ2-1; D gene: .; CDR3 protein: CASTPGLTYNEQFF; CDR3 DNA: TGTGCCAGTACCCCGGGGCTCACTTACAATGAGCAGTTCTTC
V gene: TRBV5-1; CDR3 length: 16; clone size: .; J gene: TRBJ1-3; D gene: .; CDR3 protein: CASSLVGSISGNTIYF; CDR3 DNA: TGCGCCAGCAGCTTGGTAGGCAGCATCTCTGGAAACACCATATATTTT
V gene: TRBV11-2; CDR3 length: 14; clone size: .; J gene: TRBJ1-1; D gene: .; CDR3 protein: CASSLMGAAGIAFF; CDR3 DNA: TGTGCCAGCAGCTTAATGGGCGCCGCCGGGATAGCTTTCTTT
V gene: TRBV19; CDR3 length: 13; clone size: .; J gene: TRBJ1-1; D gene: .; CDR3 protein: CASSTLSQTEAFF; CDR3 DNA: TGTGCCAGTAGTACCCTGTCCCAAACTGAAGCTTTCTTT
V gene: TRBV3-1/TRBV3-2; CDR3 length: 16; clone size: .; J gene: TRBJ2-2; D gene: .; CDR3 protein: CASSQVTGSGTGELFF; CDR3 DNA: TGTGCCAGCAGCCAAGTTACTGGGTCGGGGACCGGGGAGCTGTTTTTT
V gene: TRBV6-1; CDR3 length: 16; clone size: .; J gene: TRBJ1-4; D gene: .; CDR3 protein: CASSERVGSTNEKLFF; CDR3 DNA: TGTGCCAGCAGTGAAAGGGTAGGGTCAACTAATGAAAAACTGTTTTTT
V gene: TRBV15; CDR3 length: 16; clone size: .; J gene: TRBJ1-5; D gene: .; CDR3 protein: CATSRDRVQANQPQHF; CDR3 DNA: TGTGCCACCAGCAGAGATCGGGTCCAGGCTAATCAGCCCCAGCATTTT
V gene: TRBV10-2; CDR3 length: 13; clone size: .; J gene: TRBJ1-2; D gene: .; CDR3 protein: CASSDDTNYGYTF; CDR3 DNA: TGCGCCAGCAGCGACGACACTAACTATGGCTACACCTTC
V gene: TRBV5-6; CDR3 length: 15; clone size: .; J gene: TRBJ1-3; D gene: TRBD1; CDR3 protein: CASSSTGLSGNTIYF; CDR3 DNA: TGTGCCAGCAGCTCGACAGGGCTCTCTGGAAACACCATATATTTT
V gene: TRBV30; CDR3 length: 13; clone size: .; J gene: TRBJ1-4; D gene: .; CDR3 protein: CACIKGGSEKLFF; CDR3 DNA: TGTGCCTGCATTAAGGGTGGGAGTGAAAAACTGTTTTTT
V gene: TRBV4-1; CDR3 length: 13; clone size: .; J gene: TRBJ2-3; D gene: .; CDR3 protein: CASSQRRTDTQYF; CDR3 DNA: TGCGCCAGCAGCCAAAGGAGGACAGATACGCAGTATTTT
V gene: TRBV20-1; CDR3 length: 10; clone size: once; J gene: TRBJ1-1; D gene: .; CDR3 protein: CSAFQDEAFF; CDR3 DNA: TGCAGTGCTTTCCAAGACGAGGCTTTCTTT
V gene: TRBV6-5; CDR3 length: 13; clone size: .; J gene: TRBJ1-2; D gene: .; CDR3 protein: CASRPETNYGYTF; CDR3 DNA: TGTGCCAGCCGTCCGGAGACTAACTATGGCTACACCTTC
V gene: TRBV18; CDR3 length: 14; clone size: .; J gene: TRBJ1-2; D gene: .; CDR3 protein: CASSPLDRSDGYTF; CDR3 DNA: TGTGCCAGCTCACCCTTGGACAGAAGCGATGGCTACACCTTC
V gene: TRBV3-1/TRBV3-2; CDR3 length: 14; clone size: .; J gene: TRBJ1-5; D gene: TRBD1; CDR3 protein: CASSLTGSTQPQHF; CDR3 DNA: TGTGCCAGCAGCCTGACAGGGTCGACTCAGCCCCAGCATTTT
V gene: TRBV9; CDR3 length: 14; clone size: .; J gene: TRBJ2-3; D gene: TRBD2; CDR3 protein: CASSVGGSTDTQYF; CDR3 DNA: TGTGCCAGCAGCGTGGGAGGGAGCACAGATACGCAGTATTTT
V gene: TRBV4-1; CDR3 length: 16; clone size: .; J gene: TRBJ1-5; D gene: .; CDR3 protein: CASSQDAPDGNQPQHF; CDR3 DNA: TGCGCCAGCAGCCAAGACGCCCCGGACGGCAATCAGCCCCAGCATTTT